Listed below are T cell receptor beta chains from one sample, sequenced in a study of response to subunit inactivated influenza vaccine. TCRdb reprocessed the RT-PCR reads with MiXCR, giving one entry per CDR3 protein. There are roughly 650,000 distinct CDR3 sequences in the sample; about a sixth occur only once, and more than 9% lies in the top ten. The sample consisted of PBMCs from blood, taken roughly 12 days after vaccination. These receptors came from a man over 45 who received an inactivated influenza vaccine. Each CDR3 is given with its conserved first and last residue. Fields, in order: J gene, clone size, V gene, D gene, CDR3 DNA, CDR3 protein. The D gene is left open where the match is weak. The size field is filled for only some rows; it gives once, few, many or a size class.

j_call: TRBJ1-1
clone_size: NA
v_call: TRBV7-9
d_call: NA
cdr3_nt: TGTGCCAGCAGCTTAGGACAGACAATGAACACTGAAGCTTTCTTT
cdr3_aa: CASSLGQTMNTEAFF

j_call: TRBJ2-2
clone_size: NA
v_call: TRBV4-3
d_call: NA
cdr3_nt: TGCGCCAGCAGCCAAAAGGACCTCCGAACCGGGGAGCTGTTTTTT
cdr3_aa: CASSQKDLRTGELFF

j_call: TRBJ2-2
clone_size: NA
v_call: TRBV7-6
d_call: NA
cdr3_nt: TGTGCCAGCAGCTTAGTGGCGACTAGAACCGGGGAGCTGTTTTTT
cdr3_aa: CASSLVATRTGELFF

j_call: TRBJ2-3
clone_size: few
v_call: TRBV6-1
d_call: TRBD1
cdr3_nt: TGTGCCAGCAGTCAATACCGAGGGACAGGGGGCCGCACAGATACGCAGTATTTT
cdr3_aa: CASSQYRGTGGRTDTQYF

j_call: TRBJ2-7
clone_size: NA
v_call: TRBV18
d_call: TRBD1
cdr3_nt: TGTGCCAGCTCACCGTCCCGGGACAGGGACGGGTACGAGCAGTACTTC
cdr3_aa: CASSPSRDRDGYEQYF

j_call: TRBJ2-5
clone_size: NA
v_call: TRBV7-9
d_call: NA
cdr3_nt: TGTGCCAGCACCCTAGGATCCCCTAGGGTCGAGACCCAGTACTTC
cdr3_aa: CASTLGSPRVETQYF

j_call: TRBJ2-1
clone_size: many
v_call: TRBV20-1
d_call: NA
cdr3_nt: TGCAGTGCTGGCGGACTTGCTTGGGGTGAGCAGTTCTTC
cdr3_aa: CSAGGLAWGEQFF

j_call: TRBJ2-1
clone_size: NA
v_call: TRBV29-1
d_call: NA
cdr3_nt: TGCAGCGGAGCGCCGGGTGCCGATAATGAGCAGTTCTTC
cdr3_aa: CSGAPGADNEQFF

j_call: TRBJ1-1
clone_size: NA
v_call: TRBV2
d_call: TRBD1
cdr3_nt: TGTGCCAGCGGGGGGACAGGGTTCTCTGAAGCTTTCTTT
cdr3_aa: CASGGTGFSEAFF

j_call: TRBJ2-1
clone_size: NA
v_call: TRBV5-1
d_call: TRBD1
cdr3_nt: TGCGCCAGCAGCTTGTGGGGACAGTACAATGAGCAGTTCTTC
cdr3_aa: CASSLWGQYNEQFF

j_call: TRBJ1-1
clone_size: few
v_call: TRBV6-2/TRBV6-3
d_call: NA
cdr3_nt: TGTGCCAGCAGTTACTACAGGGCCGGTACTGAAGCTTTCTTT
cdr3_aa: CASSYYRAGTEAFF

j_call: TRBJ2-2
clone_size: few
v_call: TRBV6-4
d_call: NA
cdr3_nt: TGTGCCAGCAGGTTGACAGCGAACACCGGGGAGCTGTTTTTT
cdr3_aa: CASRLTANTGELFF

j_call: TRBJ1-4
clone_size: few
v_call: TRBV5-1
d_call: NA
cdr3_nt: TGCGCCAGCAGCTTGGAAGGGCTTAATGAAAAACTGTTTTTT
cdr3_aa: CASSLEGLNEKLFF

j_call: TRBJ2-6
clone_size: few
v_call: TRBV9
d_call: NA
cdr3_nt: TGTGCCAGCAGCGGTCCAGCTGGGGCCAACGTCCTGACTTTC
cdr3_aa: CASSGPAGANVLTF

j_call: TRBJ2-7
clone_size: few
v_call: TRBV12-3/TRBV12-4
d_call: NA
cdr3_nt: TGTGCCAGCAGACAGGGTCTCGGCGAGCAGTACTTC
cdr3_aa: CASRQGLGEQYF

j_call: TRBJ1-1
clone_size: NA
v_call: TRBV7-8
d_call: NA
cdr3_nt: TGTGCCAGCAGCTTAGCGCTAATGTCTGGCACTGAAGCTTTCTTT
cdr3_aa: CASSLALMSGTEAFF

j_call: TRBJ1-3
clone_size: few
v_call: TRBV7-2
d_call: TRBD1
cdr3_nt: TGTGCCAGCAGCTTAGTAGCAGGGGGCACGGGAAACACCATATATTTT
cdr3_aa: CASSLVAGGTGNTIYF

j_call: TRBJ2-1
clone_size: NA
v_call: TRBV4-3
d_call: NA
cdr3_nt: TGCGCCAGCAGCCACGGGGACGGCCCCAGGGAGCAGTTCTTC
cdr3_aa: CASSHGDGPREQFF

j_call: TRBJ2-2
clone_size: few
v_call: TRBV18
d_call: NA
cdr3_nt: TGTGCCTCCGCTGCATCGAACACCGGGGAGCTGTTTTTT
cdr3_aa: CASAASNTGELFF

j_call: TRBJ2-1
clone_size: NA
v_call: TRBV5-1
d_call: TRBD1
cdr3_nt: TGCGCCAGCAGCCTGGGACAGGGGGTCCATGAGCAGTTCTTC
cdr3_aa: CASSLGQGVHEQFF

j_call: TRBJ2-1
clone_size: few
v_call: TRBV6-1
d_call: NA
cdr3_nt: TGTGCCAGCAGTGGGACGATCTTCGGGAATGAGCAGTTCTTC
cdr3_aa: CASSGTIFGNEQFF

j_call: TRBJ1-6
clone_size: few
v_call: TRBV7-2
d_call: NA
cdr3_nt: TGTGCCAGCACCTCGATTTTTAATTCACCCCTCCACTTT
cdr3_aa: CASTSIFNSPLHF

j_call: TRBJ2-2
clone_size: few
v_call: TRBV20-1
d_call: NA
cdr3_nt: TGCAGTGCTAGAAGGGTCGGGAACACCGGGGAGCTGTTTTTT
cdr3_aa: CSARRVGNTGELFF

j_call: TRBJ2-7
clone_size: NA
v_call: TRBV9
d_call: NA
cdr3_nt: TGTGCCAGCAGCGGTCCCACTCCCTCCTACGAGCAGTACTTC
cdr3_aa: CASSGPTPSYEQYF

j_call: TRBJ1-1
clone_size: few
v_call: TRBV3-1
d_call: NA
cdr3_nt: TGTGCCAGCAGCCAAGCACAGGGGAACACTGAAGCTTTCTTT
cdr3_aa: CASSQAQGNTEAFF

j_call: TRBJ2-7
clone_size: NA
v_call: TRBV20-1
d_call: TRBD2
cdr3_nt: TGCAGTGCCGCCTCTAGCGGGAGTTGGGAGCAGTACTTC
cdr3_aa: CSAASSGSWEQYF

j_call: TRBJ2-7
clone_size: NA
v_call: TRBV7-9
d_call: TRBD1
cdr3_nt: TGTGCCAGCAGCCGGACAGGGGAACTCGAGCAGTACTTC
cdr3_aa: CASSRTGELEQYF

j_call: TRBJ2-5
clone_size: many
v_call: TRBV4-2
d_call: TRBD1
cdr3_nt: TGTGCCAGCAGCCAAGGACCGTTCGACAGGGCCGATGAGACCCAGTACTTC
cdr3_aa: CASSQGPFDRADETQYF

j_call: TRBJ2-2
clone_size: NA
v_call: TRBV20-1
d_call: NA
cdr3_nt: TGCAGTGCCAAAGGATTTGGAGGGCTGTTTTTT
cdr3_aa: CSAKGFGGLFF

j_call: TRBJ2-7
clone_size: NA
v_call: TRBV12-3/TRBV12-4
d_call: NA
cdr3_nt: TGTGCCAGCAGTTTCTTGATGACAGGTTCCTACGAGCAGTACTTC
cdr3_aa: CASSFLMTGSYEQYF

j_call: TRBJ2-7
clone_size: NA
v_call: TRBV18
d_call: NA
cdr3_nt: TGTGCCAGCTCAATGATGGACAGCTACGAGCAGTACTTC
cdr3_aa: CASSMMDSYEQYF

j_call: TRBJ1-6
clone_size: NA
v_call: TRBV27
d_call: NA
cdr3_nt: TGTGCCACTTCTCGGGTCAGCTCCTATAATTCACCCCTCCACTTT
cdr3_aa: CATSRVSSYNSPLHF

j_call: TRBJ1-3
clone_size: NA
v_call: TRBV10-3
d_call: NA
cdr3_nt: TGTGCCTCCGTCGGACTCTCTGTTGGAAACACCATATATTTT
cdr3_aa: CASVGLSVGNTIYF

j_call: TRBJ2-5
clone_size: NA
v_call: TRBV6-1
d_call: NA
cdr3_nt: TGTGCCAGCAGAGCCTCAGGGGAAGAGACCCAGTACTTC
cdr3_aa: CASRASGEETQYF

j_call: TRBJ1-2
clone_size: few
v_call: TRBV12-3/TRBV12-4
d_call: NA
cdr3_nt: TGTGCCAGCAGTTTACCGCAAAACCAGGGACTACATGGCTACACCTTC
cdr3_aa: CASSLPQNQGLHGYTF

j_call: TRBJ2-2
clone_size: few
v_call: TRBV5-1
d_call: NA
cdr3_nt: TGCGCCAGCAGCTTGGCCGGTCTTAGGGCGAACACCGGGGAGCTGTTTTTT
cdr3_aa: CASSLAGLRANTGELFF

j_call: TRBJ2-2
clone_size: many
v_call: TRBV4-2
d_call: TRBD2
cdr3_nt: TGTGCCAGCAGCCAAGCGGGGGGACGGAACACCGGGGAGCTGTTTTTT
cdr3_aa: CASSQAGGRNTGELFF